Shown below are 20 T cell receptor beta chains from a single sample sequenced in a study of identical twins. MiXCR, run by TCRdb on the 5' RACE reads, gives a single entry per CDR3 protein. The data show 500,000 or so distinct CDR3 sequences, with around 20% seen just once and 0.75% to 0.95% held by the top ten. The data also belong to a second study, concerning T cells expressing NK-cell markers.

Sample: CD4+ T cells sorted from blood. The receptors come from a woman between 18 and 30 years old in good health.

The J gene is TRBJ2-4, the V gene TRBV3-1, with D possibly being TRBD1 or TRBD2 (5 bases each). V was cut by 1 base and J by 6 bases, with 13 bases left in between. The germline CDR1 and CDR2 sequences are LGHDT and YNNKEL (reference sequence). This CDR3 is built from 15 residues. The CDR3 nucleotides are TGTGCCAGCAGCCAAGTTGAGGGGATGGGAAACATTCAGTACTTC. Residues: CASSQVEGMGNIQYF. The variable domain in full, completed from reference TRBV3-1 and TRBJ2-4, reads DTAVSQTPKYLVTQMGNDKSIKCEQNLGHDTMYWYKQDSKKFLKIMFSYNNKELIINETVPNRFSPKSPDKAHLNLHINSLELGDSAVYFCASSQVEGMGNIQYFGAGTRLSVL.

This clonotype has only a few counts. V gene TRBV29-1 combines with J gene TRBJ2-3; tentatively, D is TRBD1 or TRBD2 (5 bases each). Trimming left V 4 bases short and J 0 bases short, with 17 bases between. This CDR3 comprises 16 residues. CDR1 is SQVTM and CDR2 is ANQGSEA in the germline V gene. This CDR3 reads CSVGRGEGTSTDTQYF. CDR3 nucleotides: TGCAGCGTTGGTCGCGGAGAGGGGACCAGCACAGATACGCAGTATTTT.

This clonotype was seen more than once but under ten times. The chain uses TRBV7-2 and TRBJ2-4, with no clear D. The V gene's germline CDR1 is SGHTA and CDR2 FQGNSA. Trimming stripped 6 bases from V and 1 base from J, with 16 bases between. The CDR3 runs 16 residues. CDR3 nucleotides: TGTGCCAGCAGTCAGGAGAGGTCCATGGCCAAAAACATTCAGTACTTC. This sequence encodes CASSQERSMAKNIQYF.

The V call is TRBV20-1, the J call TRBJ2-7, with 10 positions matching TRBD2. The CDR3 has 13 amino acids. CDR1 DFQATT and CDR2 SNEGSKA come from the germline V gene (reference sequence). V shed 7 bases and J 7 bases; nucleotides not matched to a gene: 10. CDR3 nucleotide sequence: TGCAGTGTGAGGAGGCTAGCGGGAGAAGAGCAGTACTTC. Translated: CSVRRLAGEEQYF.

The chain couples TRBV20-1 to TRBJ2-1; tentatively, D is TRBD2 (5 bases). V shed 1 base and J shed 9 bases, with 19 bases lying between them. Germline CDR1 and CDR2: DFQATT and SNEGSKA (reference sequence). CDR3 length: 15 amino acids. CDR3 in DNA: TGCAGTGCTAGAGTCTCCCAAACTAGAATCAGTGAGCAGTTCTTC. As protein: CSARVSQTRISEQFF.

This chain uses TRBV5-1 with TRBJ2-7; 12 bases fit TRBD1. The junction had 5 bases not matched to a gene; V was cut back by 4 bases and J by 6 bases. The CDR3 is 14 amino acids. Germline CDR1 is SGHRS and CDR2 is YFSETQ. CDR3 in amino acids: CASSHGTGGGEQYF. The DNA for the CDR3 is TGCGCCAGCAGCCATGGGACAGGGGGCGGCGAGCAGTACTTC.

The table lists this clonotype with a few counts. V is TRBV20-1 and J is TRBJ1-1; tentative D call: TRBD1 (6 bases). The CDR3 sequence is 14 residues long. Germline CDR1 reads DFQATT; CDR2 reads SNEGSKA (reference sequence). V lost 7 bases and J 2 bases, leaving 17 bases between the germline ends. Here the CDR3 reads CSVRLQGSNTEAFF. DNA for the CDR3: TGCAGTGTTCGCCTACAGGGCTCAAACACTGAAGCTTTCTTT.

The table lists this clonotype with a few counts. The V and J genes are TRBV3-1 and TRBJ2-7; D gene ambiguous. The CDR3 totals 13 residues. Trimming pared 3 bases from V and 2 bases from J, leaving 8 bases between. Germline assignment: CDR1 LGHDT and CDR2 YNNKEL (reference sequence). The CDR3 protein is CASSHVGPYEQYF. Here the CDR3 DNA reads TGTGCCAGCAGCCATGTCGGTCCCTACGAGCAGTACTTC.

Ten or more counts support this clonotype. The chain employs TRBV4-3 and TRBJ2-7, with 7 bases matching TRBD1. The CDR3 runs to 15 residues. V was clipped by 4 bases and J by 6 bases; unmatched bases: 12. CDR1 LGHNA and CDR2 YSLEER come from the germline V gene. CDR3 protein: CASSLALGGIPEQYF. The CDR3 DNA reads TGCGCCAGCAGCCTGGCGCTAGGGGGCATCCCCGAGCAGTACTTC.

This chain connects TRBV25-1 to TRBJ2-5; tentative D call: TRBD2 (5 bases). This CDR3 comprises 16 residues. Trimming took 1 base from V and 4 from J, leaving 16 bases between them. From germline, CDR1 is MGHDK and CDR2 SYGVNS. CDR3 protein: CASSEFEGLTGETQYF. In DNA form, the CDR3 reads TGTGCCAGCAGTGAATTTGAGGGATTAACCGGAGAGACCCAGTACTTC.

V is TRBV20-1 and J is TRBJ1-1; a weak D match, TRBD1 (5 bases). The CDR3 contains 14 residues. Germline V CDR1 and CDR2: DFQATT, SNEGSKA (reference sequence). The V end lost 3 bases, the J end lost 3 bases, and 14 bases lay between the germline ends. In DNA form, the CDR3 reads TGCAGTGCTAGGGGAAGGGGCGGGGACACTGAAGCTTTCTTT. Its translation is CSARGRGGDTEAFF.

At least ten counts were recorded for this clonotype. The chain combines TRBV7-9 with TRBJ2-1; TRBD2 matches at 7 bases. V lost 2 bases to trimming and J lost 4 bases; unmatched junction nucleotides: 5. Germline V gene sequence: CDR1 SEHNR, CDR2 FQNEAQ (reference sequence). This CDR3 is 15 amino acids long. DNA for the CDR3: TGTGCCAGCAGCTTAACGGGGGGATTATACAATGAGCAGTTCTTC. Residues: CASSLTGGLYNEQFF.

Worth noting for this clonotype: One end of the junction is discordant with germline, which a read error may explain. The chain is built from TRBV10-3 and TRBJ1-4; D not certain. CDR3 length equals 13 residues. Germline V gene lookup returns CDR1 ENHRY and CDR2 SYGVKD. The CDR3 DNA follows: TGTGCCATCAGTGAGTCTTCATCCTCAAGGCCTTCCTTT. Encoded protein: CAISESSSSRPSF.

The chain uses TRBV9 and TRBJ2-2, with D possibly matching TRBD1 (5 bases). V lost 0 bases and J 1 base, leaving 7 bases between the germline ends. The CDR3 extends over 15 amino acids. The germline gives CDR1 SGDLS, CDR2 YYNGEE. DNA for the CDR3: TGTGCCAGCAGCGTAGCTCAGGGGAACACCGGGGAGCTGTTTTTT. Translation gives CASSVAQGNTGELFF.

V gene TRBV20-1 combines with J gene TRBJ2-1; the D gene is possibly TRBD2 (6 bases). The germline CDR1 and CDR2 sequences are DFQATT and SNEGSKA (reference sequence). Trimming pared 1 base from V and 9 bases from J, leaving 16 bases between. This CDR3 region has 14 residues. In DNA form, the CDR3 reads TGCAGTGCTAGAGGTTCTTGGAGGGCAGTTGAGCAGTTCTTC. Its translation is CSARGSWRAVEQFF.

In DNA form, the CDR3 reads TGCAGCGTTGGGACAGGGTTTGCTGGGGCCAACGTCCTGACTTTC. Translated: CSVGTGFAGANVLTF. The genes are TRBV29-1 and TRBJ2-6; 8 bases line up with TRBD1. The germline CDR1 and CDR2 sequences are SQVTM and ANQGSEA. The CDR3 has 15 residues. The junction had 4 bases not matched to a gene; V was cut back by 4 bases and J by 2 bases.

This clonotype was recorded at least ten times. The chain is built from TRBV7-3 and TRBJ2-5, with no clear D. This CDR3 has 14 residues. CDR1 and CDR2 from the germline V gene are SGHTA and FQGTGA. V gave up 5 bases and J gave up 5 bases, with 15 bases separating them. The CDR3 DNA sequence: TGTGCCAGCAGCCCCGGACCAACAGCCGAGACCCAGTACTTC. It encodes CASSPGPTAETQYF.

This clonotype occurred a few times. V gene TRBV15 combines with J gene TRBJ2-2, with 9 bases lining up with TRBD2. Germline loops: CDR1 LNHNV, CDR2 YYDKDF (reference sequence). The CDR3 totals 20 residues. J gave up 6 bases and V 1 base, and 18 bases lay outside the gene matches. CDR3 DNA sequence: TGTGCCACCAGCAGAGGAGGGGCTAGCGGGGCAACCTTAAGGGCCGGGGAGCTGTTTTTT. Protein: CATSRGGASGATLRAGELFF.

This chain uses TRBV5-1 with TRBJ2-3; 8 nucleotides line up with TRBD2. The CDR3 has 15 residues. Losses at the gene ends were 1 base for V and 0 bases for J; bases not matched to a gene: 1. CDR1 is SGHRS, CDR2 YFSETQ, per germline. CDR3 residues: CASSLIAGSTDTQYF. The DNA of the CDR3 is TGCGCCAGCAGCTTGATAGCGGGGAGCACAGATACGCAGTATTTT.

The CDR3 DNA is TGCGCCAGCAGCCACGTGGTAGAGCAGTACTTC. Residues: CASSHVVEQYF. The chain is built from TRBV4-3 and TRBJ2-7; D gene ambiguous. V gave up 3 bases and J gave up 7 bases, with 7 bases separating them. Germline CDR1 is LGHNA and CDR2 is YSLEER. This CDR3 contains 11 residues.